This T cell receptor (beta chain) was retrieved from a study of blood T cell repertoires in COVID-19. Across about two dozen US areas, participants ranged in age from roughly 18 to 95 years. Cohort placement rested on clinical history that participants reported themselves. Per the original data handling: The authors estimated nucleated cell counts from reference gene primer amplification. Generated by immunoSEQ multiplex PCR, the TCRdb table keeps only in-frame clones and is missing some. D and trimming come from the DNA, and the V and J calls and clone size come from that table. The sample records some 140,000 clones, 84% being singletons. Germline lookup yields CDR1 WSHSY and CDR2 SAAADI. This CDR3 contains 15 residues. Trimming left V 4 bases short and J 0 bases short, with 10 bases between.

The receptor was derived from a man aged 40-50 years with acute COVID-19. The chain couples TRBV10-2 to TRBJ1-5; unclear D gene. Sequenced material: PBMCs or T cells enriched from blood (not recorded which). The CDR3 nucleotides are TGCGCCAGCAGTGTATCCCCTCTTAGCAATCAGCCCCAGCATTTT. Protein: CASSVSPLSNQPQHF.